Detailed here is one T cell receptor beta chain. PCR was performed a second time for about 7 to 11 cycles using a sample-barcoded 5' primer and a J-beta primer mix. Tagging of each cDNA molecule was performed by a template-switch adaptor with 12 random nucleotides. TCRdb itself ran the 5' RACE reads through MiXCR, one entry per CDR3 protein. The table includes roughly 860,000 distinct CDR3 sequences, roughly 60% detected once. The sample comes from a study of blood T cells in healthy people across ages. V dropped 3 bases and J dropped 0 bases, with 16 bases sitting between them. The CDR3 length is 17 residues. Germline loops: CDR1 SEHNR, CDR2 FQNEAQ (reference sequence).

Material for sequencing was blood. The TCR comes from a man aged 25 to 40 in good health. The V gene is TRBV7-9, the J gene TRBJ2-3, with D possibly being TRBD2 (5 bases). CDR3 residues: CASSFGGERSSTDTQYF. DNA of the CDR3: TGTGCCAGCAGCTTCGGCGGTGAGCGGTCTAGCACAGATACGCAGTATTTT.